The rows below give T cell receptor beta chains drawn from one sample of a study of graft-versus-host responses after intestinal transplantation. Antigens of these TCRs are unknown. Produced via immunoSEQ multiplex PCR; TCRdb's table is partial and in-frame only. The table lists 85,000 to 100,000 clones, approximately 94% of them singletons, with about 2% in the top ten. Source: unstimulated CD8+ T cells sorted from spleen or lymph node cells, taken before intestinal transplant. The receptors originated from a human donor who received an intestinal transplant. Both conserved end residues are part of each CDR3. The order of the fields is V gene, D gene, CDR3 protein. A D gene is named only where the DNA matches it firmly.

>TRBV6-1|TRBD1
CASSSQGANYGYTF
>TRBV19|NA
CASNFGLEKKLFF
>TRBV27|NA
CASSQQGTSPLHF
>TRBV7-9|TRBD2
CASSLTSGGHTDTQYF
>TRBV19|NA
CASSIAGSSYNEQFF
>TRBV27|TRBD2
CASSLRGAGEETQYF
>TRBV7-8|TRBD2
CASSQRAGGIQETQYF
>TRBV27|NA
CAGREGETGELFF
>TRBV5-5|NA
CASSLSRGYYEQYF
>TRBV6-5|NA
CASSYLPSSYEQYF
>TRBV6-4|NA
CASSDDPGVSYGYTF
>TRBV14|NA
CASSPRDIEQYF
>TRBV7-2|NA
CASSSIHRVGNTGELFF
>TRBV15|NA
CATSLWRGSTYEQYF